This T cell receptor (beta chain) is drawn from a study of T cell responses to AZD1222 COVID-19 vaccine. Study-level findings and limits: Regions 160-218 and 743-854 held dominance among vaccine-associated CD4 TCRs, which spanned spike. A reported finding is that nearly half of spike-specific TCRs target unmutated variant regions.

This clone occurred once. The antigen is unknown. Profiled with immunoSEQ multiplex PCR; TCRdb holds only in-frame clones, not every one. The data show approximately 150,000 clones, around nine tenths seen once. Per germline, CDR1 KGHDR and CDR2 SFDVKD. V gave up 7 bases and J gave up 8 bases, with 16 bases separating them. This CDR3 has 13 amino acids. This TCR derives from an adult in good health. J is TRBJ1-2 and V is TRBV24-1; perhaps TRBD1 as D (5 bases). This specimen consisted of peripheral blood, obtained on day 0 of AZD1222 vaccination. CDR3 bases: TGTGCCACCAGCGGCGGGACGTCGGAGGGCTACACCTTC. Its protein is CATSGGTSEGYTF.